These T cell receptor beta chains were read from a single sample in a study of shared clonotypes between healthy human individuals. Clones were sequenced by immunoSEQ multiplex PCR, and TCRdb holds only the in-frame ones, with some missing. The sample holds 1,500,000 or so clones; approximately 98.5% are singletons and the top ten take around 0.38%. Sequencing input: naive CD4+ T cells sorted from blood. These receptors came from a man under 40 in good health. The CDR3 runs from the conserved cysteine through the conserved F or W. The D gene is left open where the match is weak. Only some rows state a clone size, as once, few, many or a class for expanded clones.

NA | TRBJ1-1 | TRBV7-2 | NA | CASSLDSPEAFF | TGTGCCAGCAGCCTGGACAGTCCTGAAGCTTTCTTT
TRBD2 | TRBJ2-3 | TRBV7-9 | NA | CASSLGVGTSGTDTQYF | TGTGCCAGCAGCTTAGGGGTGGGGACTAGCGGCACAGATACGCAGTATTTT
NA | TRBJ2-7 | TRBV5-1 | once | CASSPGHYEQYF | TGCGCCAGCAGCCCAGGGCACTACGAGCAGTACTTC
TRBD1 | TRBJ2-4 | TRBV7-9 | NA | CASSLARTGVNIQYF | TGTGCCAGCAGCTTAGCCCGGACAGGGGTGAACATTCAGTACTTC
NA | TRBJ2-7 | TRBV6-1 | NA | CASSEAGNPSYEQYF | TGTGCCAGCAGTGAAGCAGGGAATCCTTCGTACGAGCAGTACTTC
NA | TRBJ1-5 | TRBV2 | NA | CASTGGNQPQHF | TGTGCCAGCACGGGGGGCAATCAGCCCCAGCATTTT
NA | TRBJ2-2 | TRBV4-3 | NA | CASSQGLNTGELFF | TGCGCCAGCAGCCAAGGGTTGAACACCGGGGAGCTGTTTTTT
NA | TRBJ2-5 | TRBV5-1 | NA | CASSLMPGPQETQYF | TGCGCCAGCAGCTTGATGCCGGGACCCCAAGAGACCCAGTACTTC
NA | TRBJ2-7 | TRBV28 | NA | CASSLTGPTYEQYF | TGTGCCAGCAGCTTAACAGGACCTACCTACGAGCAGTACTTC
NA | TRBJ2-5 | TRBV2 | NA | CASSARRQGRVETQYF | TGTGCCAGCAGTGCCCGGAGACAGGGGAGGGTGGAGACCCAGTACTTC
NA | TRBJ2-5 | TRBV5-1 | NA | CASSQGQLQETQYF | TGCGCCAGCAGCCAAGGACAGCTACAAGAGACCCAGTACTTC
NA | TRBJ2-7 | TRBV5-1 | NA | CASSLAADSYEQYF | TGCGCCAGCAGCTTGGCGGCAGACTCCTACGAGCAGTACTTC
NA | TRBJ1-1 | TRBV6-1 | NA | CASSELGGRNGRAFF | TGTGCCAGCAGTGAATTAGGAGGTCGAAATGGAAGAGCTTTCTTT
NA | TRBJ2-7 | TRBV6-5 | NA | CASSLALNYEQYF | TGTGCCAGCAGCCTTGCCCTGAACTACGAGCAGTACTTC
NA | TRBJ1-2 | TRBV28 | NA | CATTVNYGYTF | TGTGCCACCACAGTCAACTATGGCTACACCTTC
TRBD1 | TRBJ2-3 | TRBV6-4 | NA | CASSEQGYTDTQYF | TGTGCCAGCAGCGAACAGGGGTACACAGATACGCAGTATTTT
TRBD1 | TRBJ1-4 | TRBV28 | NA | CASSLLTQDRDEKLFF | TGTGCCAGCAGTTTATTAACCCAGGACAGGGATGAAAAACTGTTTTTT
TRBD2 | TRBJ2-2 | TRBV28 | NA | CASSLPGLAGHTGELFF | TGTGCCAGCAGTTTACCGGGACTAGCGGGGCACACCGGGGAGCTGTTTTTT
NA | TRBJ2-1 | TRBV5-1 | once | CASSLFEGVYNEQFF | TGCGCCAGCAGCTTGTTCGAGGGGGTATACAATGAGCAGTTCTTC
NA | TRBJ1-1 | TRBV5-4 | NA | CASSPWGGALPPNTEAFF | TGTGCCAGCAGCCCCTGGGGAGGGGCGCTCCCACCAAACACTGAAGCTTTCTTT
NA | TRBJ1-1 | TRBV5-6 | once | CASSLEVSTEAFF | TGTGCCAGCAGCTTGGAAGTATCGACTGAAGCTTTCTTT
NA | TRBJ1-2 | TRBV27 | NA | CASSLSGGNYGYTF | TGTGCCAGCAGTTTATCGGGGGGCAACTATGGCTACACCTTC
TRBD1 | TRBJ1-5 | TRBV5-6 | NA | CASSLRGHQPQHF | TGTGCCAGCAGCTTGAGGGGGCACCAGCCCCAGCATTTT
TRBD1 | TRBJ1-6 | TRBV28 | NA | CASSFPETGAYNSPLHF | TGTGCCAGCAGTTTCCCCGAGACAGGGGCCTATAATTCACCCCTCCACTTT
NA | TRBJ2-7 | TRBV25-1 | NA | CASSDRGKGRSFYEQYF | TGTGCCAGCAGTGACCGAGGGAAGGGCCGGTCATTCTACGAGCAGTACTTC
NA | TRBJ1-1 | TRBV19 | NA | CANYWTESQNTEAFF | TGTGCCAACTATTGGACAGAATCCCAGAACACTGAAGCTTTCTTT
NA | TRBJ1-3 | TRBV7-2 | NA | CASSLVRAGNTIYF | TGTGCCAGCAGCTTAGTCAGGGCCGGAAACACCATATATTTT
NA | TRBJ2-1 | TRBV2 | once | CASSEQANEQFF | TGTGCCAGCAGTGAACAGGCCAATGAGCAGTTCTTC
TRBD2 | TRBJ2-7 | TRBV5-1 | NA | CASSPEGLAVSYEQYF | TGCGCCAGCAGCCCGGAGGGACTAGCCGTTTCCTACGAGCAGTACTTC
TRBD2 | TRBJ2-1 | TRBV5-1 | NA | CASSNGTSGSEKQFF | TGCGCCAGCAGCAATGGGACTAGCGGGTCCGAAAAGCAGTTCTTC
NA | TRBJ1-2 | TRBV11-2 | once | CASSGKLAQAAGGYTF | TGTGCCAGCAGCGGAAAACTGGCACAGGCGGCGGGGGGCTACACCTTC
NA | TRBJ1-2 | TRBV28 | NA | CASSLRGDYYGYTF | TGTGCCAGCAGTTTACGGGGAGATTACTATGGCTACACCTTC
NA | TRBJ1-1 | TRBV7-2 | NA | CASSLSTANTEAFF | TGTGCCAGCAGCTTATCGACAGCGAACACTGAAGCTTTCTTT
TRBD1 | TRBJ1-5 | TRBV7-9 | NA | CASSSDRGGQPQHF | TGTGCCAGCAGCTCGGACAGGGGAGGTCAGCCCCAGCATTTT
NA | TRBJ2-7 | TRBV5-1 | NA | CASSFMSGALGEQYF | TGCGCCAGCAGCTTTATGTCTGGGGCACTGGGCGAGCAGTACTTC
NA | TRBJ1-5 | TRBV5-1 | NA | CASSFTDSGKSNQPQHF | TGCGCCAGCAGCTTTACAGACAGCGGTAAGAGCAATCAGCCCCAGCATTTT
NA | TRBJ2-6 | TRBV28 | NA | CASHRDSGANVLTF | TGTGCCTCCCATCGGGACTCTGGGGCCAACGTCCTGACTTTC
TRBD1 | TRBJ1-5 | TRBV5-6 | NA | CASSTGGIGQPQHF | TGTGCCAGCAGCACAGGGGGCATCGGTCAGCCCCAGCATTTT
TRBD1 | TRBJ1-1 | TRBV10-3 | once | CAISADRFTEAFF | TGTGCCATCAGCGCGGACAGGTTCACTGAAGCTTTCTTT
TRBD1 | TRBJ2-3 | TRBV6-5 | NA | CASRTGTGLADTQYF | TGTGCCAGCAGAACCGGGACAGGGCTCGCAGATACGCAGTATTTT
NA | TRBJ2-7 | TRBV27 | NA | CASSSRDRIYEQYF | TGTGCCAGCAGTTCGCGGGACCGAATCTACGAGCAGTACTTC
TRBD2 | TRBJ2-1 | TRBV19 | NA | CASMPAGGPWNEQFF | TGTGCCAGTATGCCAGCGGGAGGGCCTTGGAATGAGCAGTTCTTC
NA | TRBJ2-4 | TRBV11-2 | NA | CASSLEGDIQYF | TGTGCCAGCAGCTTAGAAGGGGACATTCAGTACTTC
TRBD1 | TRBJ2-7 | TRBV6-1 | once | CASMRMTGMYEQYF | TGTGCCAGCATGCGAATGACAGGGATGTACGAGCAGTACTTC
NA | TRBJ1-3 | TRBV25-1 | NA | CASSVTGWGNTIYF | TGTGCCAGCAGTGTTACAGGCTGGGGAAACACCATATATTTT
NA | TRBJ2-1 | TRBV11-1 | NA | CASSLASRGSSSYNEQFF | TGTGCCAGCAGCTTAGCGTCGCGGGGCTCCAGCTCCTACAATGAGCAGTTCTTC
TRBD2 | TRBJ2-1 | TRBV6-5 | once | CAIGLSAAGETEQFF | TGTGCCATCGGCCTAAGTGCAGCGGGAGAGACTGAGCAGTTCTTC
NA | TRBJ1-1 | TRBV29-1 | NA | CSAGTEAFF | TGCAGCGCGGGCACTGAAGCTTTCTTT
TRBD2 | TRBJ2-4 | TRBV4-1 | NA | CASSQGVAGTTNIQYF | TGCGCCAGCAGCCAAGGGGTAGCGGGGACCACAAACATTCAGTACTTC
NA | TRBJ1-1 | TRBV2 | NA | CASSRMTMNTEAFF | TGTGCCAGCAGTCGGATGACTATGAACACTGAAGCTTTCTTT